This TCR beta chain came from a study of T cell responses to AZD1222 COVID-19 vaccine. Study-level background: Second doses at about 4 or about 12 weeks were pooled. Study-wide results and limits: Repertoire sampling was restricted to post-peak T cell response timepoints. Among the donors, most were white British and more were female, and clonal diversity was possibly underestimated.

The data were produced by immunoSEQ multiplex PCR, yet TCRdb's version contains in-frame clones alone and is incomplete. The data hold under 150,000 clones, with 80% to 90% observed a single time. Of note for this clone: The antigen is unknown.

V was shortened by 0 bases and J by 3 bases, with 7 bases between the two germline ends. The CDR3 covers 14 residues. Germline V lookup: CDR1 LNHNV, CDR2 YYDKDF (reference sequence). The chain combines TRBV15 with TRBJ2-3; no clear D gene. The input for sequencing was peripheral blood, taken on day 0 of AZD1222 vaccination. The sequence was collected from an adult in good health. CDR3: CATSRDDITDTQYF. As DNA, the CDR3 is TGTGCCACCAGCAGAGATGACATTACAGATACGCAGTATTTT.